This passage covers 10 T cell receptor beta chains from one sample sequenced in a study of blood T cells in healthy people across ages. Together with a sample-barcoded 5' primer, a J-beta primer mix was included in a second PCR lasting roughly 7 to 11 cycles. Each CDR3 protein is one row after TCRdb ran MiXCR on the 5' RACE reads. The sample comprises 630,000 or so distinct CDR3 sequences, about 30% of which are singletons, and 15% rests with the top ten. Input material: blood. Source of these receptors: a woman of 80 years or more in good health.

In its sample, this clonotype was seen many times. V usage is TRBV12-3 or TRBV12-4 and J usage is TRBJ2-7; D is undetermined. The CDR3 sequence is 14 residues long. The ends were cut back, 5 bases at V and 0 bases at J, with 11 bases in the middle. CDR3: CASSPVRSSYEQYF. In DNA form, the CDR3 reads TGTGCCAGCAGTCCAGTCCGTAGCTCCTACGAGCAGTACTTC.

Comments on this clonotype: A read error may be the cause here, since a much bigger clone is one base away. The CDR3 DNA reads TGTGCCAGCAGTACGCCAGGGATATACGAGCAGTACTTC. This gives the protein CASSTPGIYEQYF. V is TRBV6-6 and J is TRBJ2-7; D perhaps matches TRBD1 (5 bases). The CDR3 consists of 13 residues. Germline V lookup: CDR1 MNHNY, CDR2 SVGAGI (reference sequence). V was cut by 5 bases and J by 4 bases, with 12 bases left in between.

This clonotype was counted at least ten times. The CDR3 reads CASSSVDRYSYNEQFF. In nucleotides, the CDR3 is TGTGCCAGCAGTTCTGTCGACCGATACTCCTACAATGAGCAGTTCTTC. This rearrangement joins TRBV6-5 to TRBJ2-1; D is unresolved. Trimming removed 4 bases from V and 0 bases from J, with 13 bases in between. The CDR3 covers 16 residues. CDR1 and CDR2 (germline): MNHEY, SVGAGI.

This clonotype was seen many times. The chain carries TRBV7-2 and TRBJ2-1; 7 positions match TRBD1. Germline assignment: CDR1 SGHTA and CDR2 FQGNSA. The CDR3 consists of 15 residues. V lost 2 bases and J lost 4; bases outside the gene matches: 5. The CDR3 spells CASSLQPGQYNEQFF. The DNA for the CDR3 is TGTGCCAGCAGCTTACAGCCGGGACAGTACAATGAGCAGTTCTTC.

A remark on this clonotype: This clone may be a read error of a much larger clone one base away. The chain carries TRBV4-3 and TRBJ1-5, with unresolved D. The CDR3 loop spans 14 amino acids. Trimming stripped 2 bases from V and 6 bases from J, with 11 bases between. The germline V gene has CDR1 LGHNA and CDR2 YSLEER. CDR3 in amino acids: CASSQSQNSQPQHF. DNA for the CDR3: TGCGCCAGCAGCCAATCACAGAACAGTCAGCCCCAGCATTTT.

CDR3 in DNA: TGCGCCAGCCCGGCCAGAGGACGGGGGAAGTTCTTC. This codes for CASPARGRGKFF. This chain connects TRBV4-1 to TRBJ2-1; possibly TRBD2 for D (6 bases). Germline V gene lookup returns CDR1 MGHRA and CDR2 YSYEKL. CDR3 size: 12 residues. V was pared by 8 bases and J by 14 bases, with 19 bases between.

The sample holds many counts of this clonotype. The rearrangement joins TRBV6-1 to TRBJ1-1; D perhaps matches TRBD1 (6 bases). CDR1 and CDR2 from the germline V gene are MNHNS and SASEGT. CDR3 length: 15 amino acids. Trimming cost V 1 base and J 0 bases, with 9 bases left between them. As DNA, the CDR3 is TGTGCCAGCAGTGAAGGCCCAGGGGTGAACACTGAAGCTTTCTTT. Translating it yields CASSEGPGVNTEAFF.

This chain uses TRBV29-1 with TRBJ2-5, with D uncertain. With the DNA end fitting TRBJ2-7 better, the J assignment may be wrong. This CDR3 region has 11 residues. Looked up from germline, CDR1 is SQVTM and CDR2 is ANQGSEA. For the CDR3, the DNA is TGCAGCGTCGCTGTTACCTACGAGCAGTACTTC. Residues: CSVAVTYEQYF.

In its sample, this clonotype was seen many times. V usage is TRBV6-1 and J usage is TRBJ1-5, with a possible D match to TRBD1 (6 bases). The germline V gene encodes CDR1 MNHNS and CDR2 SASEGT. The CDR3 length is 15 residues. The germline V and J ends were trimmed by 0 bases and 6 bases, with 12 bases remaining between them. The CDR3 region is CASSEAAGVGQPQHF. For the CDR3, the DNA is TGTGCCAGCAGTGAAGCCGCAGGGGTGGGTCAGCCCCAGCATTTT.

The V gene is TRBV5-1, the J gene TRBJ2-3; 8 bases agree with TRBD1. The CDR3 is made up of 14 amino acids. CDR1 SGHRS and CDR2 YFSETQ come from the germline V gene. J gave up 2 bases and V 5 bases, and 4 bases lay outside the gene matches. The CDR3 DNA follows: TGCGCCAGCAGGACAGGGGCTAACACAGATACGCAGTATTTT. This codes for CASRTGANTDTQYF. The full variable domain, rest sourced from reference TRBV5-1 and TRBJ2-3, is KAGVTQTPRYLIKTRGQQVTLSCSPISGHRSVSWYQQTPGQGLQFLFEYFSETQRNKGNFPGRFSGRQFSNSRSEMNVSTLELGDSALYLCASRTGANTDTQYFGPGTRLTVL.